Given below is one T cell receptor (beta chain) in context. Its antigen is not yet known. Base qualities are not recorded, but no much larger clone differs from it by a single base. The data were taken from a study of response to subunit inactivated influenza vaccine (dated by TCRdb to the late 2010s). With regard to the full study: To follow how T cells responded to a trivalent subunit inactivated influenza vaccine, the researchers relied on deep quantitative profiling of the T cell receptor repertoire.

In the germline V gene, CDR1 corresponds to SGHAT and CDR2 to FQNNGV. The germline V and J ends show losses of 0 bases and 3 bases respectively, and no gene match explains 10 bases of the junction. From the cysteine through the phenylalanine, the CDR3 covers 17 amino acids. Only CDR3 DNA is held: 51 bases, read in frame from base 1. Library construction relied on RT-PCR. For sequencing, an Illumina HiSeq 2500 was employed. Using fastp trimming at Q25 and MiXCR clonotype assembly, TCRdb reanalyzed the public sequencing data and kept in-frame beta chains. A single entry per CDR3 protein holds the most common genes and DNA from its merged rows. The sample has a few hundred thousand distinct CDR3 sequences on record, about 11% of them singletons. Of the sample, 8% to 13% is held by the ten largest clones. Study-wide findings and limitations: The authors proposed that each seasonal influenza vaccination may bring in only a limited number of new T cells.

The sample was also reused in another study, on T cells expressing NK-cell markers. The second study's paper adds: 5'RACE template switching, by which a universal primer site and unique molecular identifiers were added, was used to make TCR beta cDNA libraries. Several donors provided sorted CD3+CD56+NKG2C+, CD3+CD56+NKG2C- and CD3+CD56-NKG2C+ T-cell subsets, whose TCR beta-chain repertoires were profiled. Seven of the eight sequenced donors were HCMV-seropositive and one was HCMV-seronegative. In several experiments an anti-gammadeltaTCR antibody was added to restrict sorting to alphabetaTCR-expressing T cells. For about 6 donors, the dominant CD3+CD56+NKG2C+ clonotypes were among the top 10 CD8+ clonotypes and accounted for 1.0-7.0% of CD8+ T cells. Those dominant clonotypes were again the most abundant among CD3+CD56-NKG2C+ cells in a handful of donors, at about 25-60.1%. Whether the expanded NKG2C-expressing T cell clones were specific for HCMV antigens remained unclear. All eight donors whose samples were sequenced were randomly selected healthy volunteers, three of them men and five women. To determine HCMV serostatus, a commercial ELISA kit was used to detect HCMV-specific IgG in serum. Ficoll density gradient centrifugation was used to isolate peripheral blood mononuclear cells from blood. For roughly six donors, bulk peripheral blood T-cell repertoires were additionally sequenced from unsorted PBMC. Synthesis of cDNA was primed from the TCR beta constant segment and was followed by two consecutive PCR amplification steps. The libraries were sequenced on Illumina HiSeq 2000/2500, MiSeq or NextSeq, producing 2 x 150 bp reads. MIGEC was used to demultiplex reads and group the reads by UMI, and MiTCR was used to assemble and quantify clonotypes. To exclude erroneous sequences, only TCR cDNA sequences supported by at least two reads were retained. The tcR package was used for downstream repertoire analysis, and clonotypes were matched between fractions using CDR3 nucleotide sequence together with V segment. VDJmatch was used to annotate antigen specificity against VDJdb, with one amino acid substitution in CDR3 allowed.

Recombination joined TRBV11-2 with TRBJ2-7, and 8 bases in between align with TRBD1. This receptor was taken from a man aged 50-60 years who received an inactivated influenza vaccine. Donor details come from another sample of the same person, matched by shared clones. The material was PBMCs from blood, obtained on the day of vaccination. The CDR3 region has the sequence CASSLDLGQGIGYEQYF. In nucleotides, the sequence is TGTGCCAGCAGCTTAGACCTTGGACAGGGCATAGGCTACGAGCAGTACTTC.